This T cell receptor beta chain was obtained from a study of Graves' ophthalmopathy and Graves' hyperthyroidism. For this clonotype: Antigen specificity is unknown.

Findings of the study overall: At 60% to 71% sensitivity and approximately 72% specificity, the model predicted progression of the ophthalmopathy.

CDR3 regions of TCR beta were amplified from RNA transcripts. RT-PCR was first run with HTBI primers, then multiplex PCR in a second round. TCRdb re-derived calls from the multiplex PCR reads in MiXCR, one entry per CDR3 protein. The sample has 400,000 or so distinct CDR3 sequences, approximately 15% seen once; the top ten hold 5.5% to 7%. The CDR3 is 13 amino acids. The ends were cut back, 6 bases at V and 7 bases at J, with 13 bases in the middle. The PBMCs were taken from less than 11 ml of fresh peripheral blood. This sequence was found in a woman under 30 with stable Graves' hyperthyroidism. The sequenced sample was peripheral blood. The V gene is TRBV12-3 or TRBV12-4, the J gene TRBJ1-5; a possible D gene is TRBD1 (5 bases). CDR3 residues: CASSPSTGQPQHF. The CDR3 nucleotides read TGTGCCAGCAGCCCCTCAACAGGACAGCCCCAGCATTTT.